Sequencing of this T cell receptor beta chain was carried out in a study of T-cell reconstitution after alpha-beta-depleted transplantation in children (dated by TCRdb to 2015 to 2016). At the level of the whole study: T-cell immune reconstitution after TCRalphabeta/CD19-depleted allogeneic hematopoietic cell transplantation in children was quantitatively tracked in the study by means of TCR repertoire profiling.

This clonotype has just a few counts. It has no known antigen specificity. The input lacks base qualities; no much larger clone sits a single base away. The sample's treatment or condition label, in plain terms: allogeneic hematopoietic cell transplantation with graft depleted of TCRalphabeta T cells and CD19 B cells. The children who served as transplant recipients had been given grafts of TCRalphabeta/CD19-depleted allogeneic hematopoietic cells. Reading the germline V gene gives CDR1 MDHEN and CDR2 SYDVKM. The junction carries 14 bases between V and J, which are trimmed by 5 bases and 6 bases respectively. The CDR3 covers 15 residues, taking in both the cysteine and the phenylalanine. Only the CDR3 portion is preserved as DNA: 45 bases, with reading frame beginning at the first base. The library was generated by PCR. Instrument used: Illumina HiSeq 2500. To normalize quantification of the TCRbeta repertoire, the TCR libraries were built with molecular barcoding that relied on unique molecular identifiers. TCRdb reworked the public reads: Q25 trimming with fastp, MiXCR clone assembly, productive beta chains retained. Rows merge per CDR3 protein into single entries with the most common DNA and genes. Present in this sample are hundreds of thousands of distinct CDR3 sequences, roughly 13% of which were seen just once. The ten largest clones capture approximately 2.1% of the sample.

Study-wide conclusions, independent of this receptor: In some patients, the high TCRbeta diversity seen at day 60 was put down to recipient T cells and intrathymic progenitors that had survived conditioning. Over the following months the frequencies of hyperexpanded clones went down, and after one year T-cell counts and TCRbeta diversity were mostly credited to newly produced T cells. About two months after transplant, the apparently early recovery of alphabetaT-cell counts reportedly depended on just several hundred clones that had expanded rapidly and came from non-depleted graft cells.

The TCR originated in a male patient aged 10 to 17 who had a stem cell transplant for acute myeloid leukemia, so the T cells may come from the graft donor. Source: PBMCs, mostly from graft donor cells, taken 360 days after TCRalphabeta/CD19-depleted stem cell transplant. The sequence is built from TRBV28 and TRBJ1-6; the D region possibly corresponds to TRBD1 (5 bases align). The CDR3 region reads CASSPEGAGNSPLHF. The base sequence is TGTGCCAGCAGTCCCGAAGGGGCGGGTAATTCACCCCTCCACTTT.